One and the same sample provided the 23 T cell receptor beta chains below, sequenced in a study of identical twins. TCRdb ran MiXCR on the 5' RACE reads and lists one entry per CDR3 protein. The sample carries 500,000 to 600,000 distinct CDR3 sequences, around 20% recorded once. The data also belong to a second study, concerning T cells expressing NK-cell markers.

The sequencing input was CD4+ T cells sorted from blood. These receptors all stem from a woman aged 18-35 years in good health.

The V and J genes are TRBV5-6 and TRBJ2-5, with TRBD2 matching 11 bases. CDR3 length: 14 residues. The V segment lost 4 bases and the J segment 4 bases; nucleotides outside the gene matches: 3. CDR1 is SGHDT, CDR2 YYEEEE, per germline. The chain's CDR3 is CASSELAGVETQYF. The CDR3 nucleotides read TGTGCCAGCAGCGAACTAGCGGGGGTAGAGACCCAGTACTTC.

A remark on this clonotype: It is likely a read error, because the conserved phenylalanine at the end of the CDR3 is missing. The rearrangement uses TRBV18 and TRBJ2-7; D might be TRBD2 (5 bases). Germline assignment: CDR1 KGHSH and CDR2 LQKENI. The CDR3 is 12 residues long. Trimming took off 2 bases at V and 4 bases at J, with 6 bases between the two ends. The CDR3 here is CASSPLAYEQYL. CDR3 DNA sequence: TGTGCCAGCTCACCATTAGCGTACGAGCAGTACTTA.

With regard to this clonotype: The CDR3 carries no conserved terminal phenylalanine or tryptophan, so it likely arises from a read error. The chain couples TRBV27 to TRBJ1-2; D unclear. Per germline, CDR1 MNHEY and CDR2 SMNVEV (reference sequence). This CDR3 region has 14 residues. Trimming pared 8 bases from V and 6 bases from J, leaving 19 bases between. DNA for the CDR3: TGTGCCAGCGCTTACCGTCGGGGAGCGAATGGCTACACCTCC. Its translation: CASAYRRGANGYTS.

There are a few counts of this clonotype. This CDR3 is CASSELSRSGVETQYF. The CDR3 DNA sequence: TGTGCCAGCAGTGAACTATCCCGGTCAGGGGTTGAGACCCAGTACTTC. J is TRBJ2-5 and V is TRBV2, with a weak D call TRBD1 (6 bases). The germline V gene has CDR1 SNHLY and CDR2 FYNNEI. This CDR3 is built from 16 residues. Deletions cut 2 bases from V and 5 bases from J, with 18 bases between.

This clonotype was found a few times. The chain employs TRBV6-5 and TRBJ1-6; maybe TRBD1 (5 bases). Trimming took 4 bases from V and 10 from J, leaving 20 bases between them. Germline V CDR1 and CDR2: MNHEY, SVGAGI. CDR3 size: 16 residues. The DNA of the CDR3 is TGTGCCAGCAGTTTCGAAATACATGGGGGACGCTCACCCCTCCACTTT. This sequence encodes CASSFEIHGGRSPLHF.

This clonotype has just a few counts. The chain uses TRBV6-2 or TRBV6-3 and TRBJ1-2; unclear D gene. The CDR3 has 14 amino acids. The germline gives CDR1 MNHEY, CDR2 SVGEGT. Trimming left V 5 bases short and J 2 bases short, with 12 bases between. This chain's CDR3 is CASSSVGENYGYTF. The CDR3 DNA reads as TGTGCCAGCAGTAGCGTCGGAGAGAACTATGGCTACACCTTC.

In this sample, this clonotype turned up a few times. The gene calls are TRBV6-1 and TRBJ1-4; unclear D gene. This CDR3 is built from 14 residues. Trimming removed 7 bases from V and 0 bases from J, with 9 bases in between. Germline CDR1 reads MNHNS; CDR2 reads SASEGT. CDR3 protein: CASTEVATNEKLFF. In nucleotides, the CDR3 is TGTGCCAGCACCGAAGTTGCAACTAATGAAAAACTGTTTTTT.

This clonotype showed up many times. The rearrangement uses TRBV12-3 or TRBV12-4 and TRBJ1-5; 7 bases are shared with TRBD1. This CDR3 has 15 amino acids. After removal of 6 bases from V and 7 bases from J, the junction contained 12 bases not matched to a gene. The CDR3 sequence is CASSLRDRELQPQHF. The CDR3 DNA reads TGTGCCAGCAGCCTCCGAGACAGGGAGCTGCAGCCCCAGCATTTT.

The chain links TRBV5-1 to TRBJ2-7; D call uncertain. With 0 bases removed from V and 7 bases from J, the gap between germline ends came to 14 bases. Per germline, CDR1 SGHRS and CDR2 YFSETQ. The CDR3 consists of 14 residues. The CDR3 region has the DNA TGCGCCAGCAGCTTGGGCGACCCCGTACAAGAGCAGTACTTC. It encodes CASSLGDPVQEQYF.

This clonotype was counted many times. Relative to the germline gene, one junction end is altered; a read error may explain this. The rearrangement links TRBV7-2 to TRBJ2-1, with 10 positions matching TRBD2. CDR3 size: 15 residues. Per germline, CDR1 SGHTA and CDR2 FQGNSA. The CDR3 DNA sequence: TGCGCCAGCAGCTTGACTAGCGGGCCCTACAATGAGCAGTTCTTC. Translating it yields CASSLTSGPYNEQFF.

The chain is built from TRBV5-1 and TRBJ2-2; unclear D gene. V was clipped by 0 bases and J by 9 bases, with 15 bases between them. The CDR3 extends over 15 amino acids. CDR1 is SGHRS, CDR2 YFSETQ, per germline. The DNA for the CDR3 is TGCGCCAGCAGCTTGGGGTACACCCCGGCCCGGGAGCTGTTTTTT. As protein: CASSLGYTPARELFF. Full variable domain (outside the CDR3, taken from reference TRBV5-1 and TRBJ2-2): KAGVTQTPRYLIKTRGQQVTLSCSPISGHRSVSWYQQTPGQGLQFLFEYFSETQRNKGNFPGRFSGRQFSNSRSEMNVSTLELGDSALYLCASSLGYTPARELFFGEGSRLTVL.

The chain couples TRBV12-3 or TRBV12-4 to TRBJ2-7; D is uncertain. The CDR3 is made up of 12 amino acids. V shed 1 base and J shed 3 bases, with 4 bases lying between them. Here the CDR3 DNA reads TGTGCCAGCAGTTTAGAACACTACGAGCAGTACTTC. As protein: CASSLEHYEQYF.

This chain uses TRBV3-1 with TRBJ1-5; D might be TRBD1 (5 bases). Looked up from germline, CDR1 is LGHDT and CDR2 is YNNKEL (reference sequence). V lost 8 bases and J lost 1, with 12 bases in between. There are 14 residues in the CDR3. This chain's CDR3 is CASAGGWSNQPQHF. In nucleotides, the CDR3 is TGTGCCAGCGCCGGGGGTTGGAGCAATCAGCCCCAGCATTTT.

This clonotype was detected only a few times. The chain carries TRBV5-5 and TRBJ2-5; D is possibly TRBD1 or TRBD2 (6 bases each). This CDR3 contains 16 residues. The germline V gene has CDR1 SGHKS and CDR2 YYEKEE (reference sequence). Trimming removed 4 bases at V and 1 base at J, with 17 bases between. The CDR3: CASSKWGAGPQETQYF. In DNA, the CDR3 is TGTGCCAGCAGCAAATGGGGGGCGGGGCCCCAAGAGACCCAGTACTTC.

The rearrangement uses TRBV15 and TRBJ2-2; D is ambiguous. Per germline, CDR1 LNHNV and CDR2 YYDKDF (reference sequence). This CDR3 comprises 14 residues. The V gene lost 4 bases and the J gene lost 4 bases, with 10 bases spanning the gap. The CDR3 DNA sequence: TGTGCCACCAGCACCCTGACGGGCACCGGGGAGCTGTTTTTT. Protein product: CATSTLTGTGELFF.

The V call is TRBV27, the J call TRBJ2-3; 13 bases are a match to TRBD2. The V segment lost 5 bases and the J segment 8 bases; nucleotides outside the gene matches: 16. The germline gives CDR1 MNHEY, CDR2 SMNVEV (reference sequence). The CDR3 sequence is 18 residues long. The CDR3 DNA is TGTGCCAGCAGTCCGAAACGCCCGGGACTAGCGGGAATGGGTACGCAGTATTTT. It codes for CASSPKRPGLAGMGTQYF.

The chain employs TRBV12-3 or TRBV12-4 and TRBJ1-1; 11 nucleotides align to TRBD1. The V segment lost 5 bases and the J segment 11 bases; nucleotides outside the gene matches: 10. The CDR3 sequence is 14 residues long. The CDR3 protein is CASSPTGQGAVAFF. In nucleotides, the CDR3 is TGTGCCAGCAGTCCAACTGGACAGGGGGCTGTGGCTTTCTTT.

The gene calls are TRBV20-1 and TRBJ2-2; D gene uncertain. Germline V gene data show CDR1 as DFQATT and CDR2 as SNEGSKA (reference sequence). This CDR3 spans 14 amino acids. The CDR3 sequence is CALTGLANTGELFF. The CDR3 coding sequence is TGCGCCCTCACGGGTTTGGCGAACACCGGGGAGCTGTTTTTT.

The chain recombines TRBV7-9 with TRBJ2-1; 12 positions agree with TRBD1. Germline assignment: CDR1 SEHNR and CDR2 FQNEAQ (reference sequence). This CDR3 is built from 14 residues. Trimming cost V 10 bases and J 9 bases; bases outside gene matches: 10. The CDR3 is CAILGQGARGEQFF. The CDR3 coding sequence is TGTGCCATCCTGGGACAGGGGGCCCGGGGTGAGCAGTTCTTC.

Only a few counts were recorded for this clonotype. The chain carries TRBV5-1 and TRBJ2-5; no firm D call. The V and J ends lost 4 bases and 3 bases respectively, with 16 bases between them. Germline values: CDR1 SGHRS, CDR2 YFSETQ. This CDR3 region has 15 residues. This CDR3 reads CASSLRRQREETQYF. Written as DNA, the CDR3 is TGCGCCAGCAGCCTTCGGCGGCAAAGGGAAGAGACCCAGTACTTC.

This clonotype appeared a few times. The V call is TRBV9, the J call TRBJ1-3; D not certain. The germline V and J ends were trimmed by 3 bases and 1 base, with 8 bases remaining between them. The CDR3 totals 14 residues. Per the germline V gene, CDR1 is SGDLS and CDR2 is YYNGEE. The CDR3 DNA reads TGTGCCAGCAGCGCTTCAGGTTCTGGAAACACCATATATTTT. Its translation is CASSASGSGNTIYF.

This clonotype was found a few times. The rearrangement uses TRBV3-1 and TRBJ2-2; TRBD1 aligns across 9 bases. Germline assignment: CDR1 LGHDT and CDR2 YNNKEL (reference sequence). The V segment lost 3 bases and the J segment 8 bases; nucleotides outside the gene matches: 7. There are 15 residues in the CDR3. The CDR3 DNA is TGTGCCAGCAGCCAGGTACAGGGGGCTACAGGGGAGCTGTTTTTT. The encoded protein is CASSQVQGATGELFF. The complete variable domain, with remaining parts taken from reference TRBV3-1 and TRBJ2-2, reads DTAVSQTPKYLVTQMGNDKSIKCEQNLGHDTMYWYKQDSKKFLKIMFSYNNKELIINETVPNRFSPKSPDKAHLNLHINSLELGDSAVYFCASSQVQGATGELFFGEGSRLTVL.

This clonotype was detected a few times. J is TRBJ2-7 and V is TRBV4-2; TRBD1 or TRBD2 may be the D gene (5 bases each). V was cut by 1 base and J by 3 bases, with 13 bases left in between. The germline V gene encodes CDR1 LGHNA and CDR2 YNFKEQ. The CDR3 has 15 amino acids. In DNA form, the CDR3 reads TGTGCCAGCAGCCAAGGGATAGGGGAGTTCTACGAGCAGTACTTC. Amino acids: CASSQGIGEFYEQYF.